The 29 T cell receptor beta chains reported below all come from one sample, sequenced in a study of beta chain features in type 1 diabetes (dated by TCRdb to 2016 to 2019). Broad study findings and their caveats: A moderate but significant shortening of TCRB CDR3 length was observed in type 1 diabetes patients in all four CD4+ subsets.

Library creation used the immunoSEQ multiplex PCR assay. All of the isolated RNA was reverse transcribed with the High Capacity cDNA Reverse Transcription Kit, so expressed TCRB transcripts were sequenced. In TCRdb, the immuneACCESS table is reduced to in-frame sequences with V and J assigned. These tables do not hold every clone; where another copy was compared, an unresolved V gene accounts for under half, and the others remain unexplained. The sample table contains some 700,000 clones; only one count was recorded for roughly 13% of them. Together, the top ten hold approximately 0.022% of the sample. These TCRs are of unknown antigen specificity. The sequenced sample was naive CD4+ T cells from blood. The cell subset or site label on this specimen signifies: true naive CD4+ T cells. The receptors derive from a man between 18 and 29 years old with type 1 diabetes.

This clone was observed a few times. This sequence joins TRBV6-1 and TRBJ1-2; D gene unclear. Germline CDR1 and CDR2: MNHNS and SASEGT. V was pared by 2 bases and J by 4 bases, with 23 bases between. This CDR3 has 18 amino acids. The CDR3 loop reads CASSEQAGGSGAGYGYTF. DNA of the CDR3: TGTGCCAGCAGTGAACAGGCCGGAGGGTCAGGCGCAGGCTATGGCTACACCTTC.

This clone was seen only a few times. The V and J genes are TRBV9 and TRBJ1-2; D not certain. The CDR3 consists of 12 residues. Trimming stripped 0 bases from V and 7 bases from J, with 7 bases between. In germline, CDR1 is SGDLS, CDR2 YYNGEE. This CDR3 is CASSVGDTGYTF. The CDR3 region has the DNA TGTGCCAGCAGCGTAGGTGACACTGGCTACACCTTC.

The chain recombines TRBV5-4 with TRBJ2-3; TRBD1 aligns across 10 bases. The CDR3 consists of 16 residues. With 0 bases clipped from V and 4 bases from J, the junction kept 5 bases outside the gene matches. Germline V lookup: CDR1 SGHNT, CDR2 YYREEE (reference sequence). The CDR3 sequence: CASSLAGTGVADTQYF. The DNA for the CDR3 is TGTGCCAGCAGCTTGGCCGGGACAGGGGTGGCAGATACGCAGTATTTT.

This clone has more than one count but fewer than ten. The chain joins TRBV28 to TRBJ2-7; 10 bases line up with TRBD1. CDR1 MDHEN and CDR2 SYDVKM come from the germline V gene. V shed 2 bases and J 6 bases; nucleotides not matched to a gene: 7. This CDR3 region has 15 residues. CDR3 coding DNA: TGTGCCAGCAGTTTACGCCCCCGGACAGGGGGCGAGCAGTACTTC. Translated: CASSLRPRTGGEQYF.

This clone has just a few counts. This chain joins TRBV25-1 and TRBJ2-2; possible D gene TRBD1, 7 bases. V lost 1 base and J 6 bases, leaving 15 bases between the germline ends. Germline CDR1 and CDR2: MGHDK and SYGVNS. The CDR3 length is 16 residues. The CDR3 reads CASSESLTGTSGELFF. In nucleotides, the CDR3 is TGTGCCAGCAGTGAATCCTTGACAGGGACTTCCGGGGAGCTGTTTTTT. Full variable domain (rest looked up from reference TRBV25-1 and TRBJ2-2): EADIYQTPRYLVIGTGKKITLECSQTMGHDKMYWYQQDPGMELHLIHYSYGVNSTEKGDLSSESTVSRIRTEHFPLTLESARPSHTSQYLCASSESLTGTSGELFFGEGSRLTVL.

The chain couples TRBV28 to TRBJ1-5, with D maybe TRBD1 (6 bases). Germline V gene sequence: CDR1 MDHEN, CDR2 SYDVKM. Trimming left V 5 bases short and J 4 bases short, with 15 bases between. The CDR3 loop spans 15 amino acids. In DNA, the CDR3 is TGTGCCAGCAGTCGGGACCAGGGGAGAAATCAGCCCCAGCATTTT. It specifies CASSRDQGRNQPQHF. The full variable domain, with the rest looked up from reference TRBV28 and TRBJ1-5, is DVKVTQSSRYLVKRTGEKVFLECVQDMDHENMFWYRQDPGLGLRLIYFSYDVKMKEKGDIPEGYSVSREKKERFSLILESASTNQTSMYLCASSRDQGRNQPQHFGDGTRLSIL.

This chain connects TRBV29-1 to TRBJ1-5, with D possibly TRBD1 on 6 matching bases. CDR3 size: 13 residues. V was pared by 1 base and J by 3 bases, with 7 bases between. Germline CDR1 and CDR2: SQVTM and ANQGSEA. The CDR3 is CSVEGTDNQPQHF. In nucleotides, the CDR3 is TGCAGCGTTGAAGGGACAGACAATCAGCCCCAGCATTTT.

This clone was seen a handful of times. J is TRBJ1-1 and V is TRBV9; 8 bases line up with TRBD1. The germline CDR1 and CDR2 sequences are SGDLS and YYNGEE. This CDR3 is built from 13 residues. V shed 4 bases and J 9 bases; nucleotides not matched to a gene: 8. The CDR3, as DNA: TGTGCCAGCAGCCCCTGGACAGGGTCGCAAGCTTTCTTT. Its protein product is CASSPWTGSQAFF.

The V gene is TRBV29-1, the J gene TRBJ1-1, with D tentatively TRBD1 (5 bases). V shed 3 bases and J shed 1 base, with 12 bases lying between them. Germline values: CDR1 SQVTM, CDR2 ANQGSEA. The CDR3 extends over 14 amino acids. The CDR3 spells CSVESPGGNTEAFF. DNA of the CDR3: TGCAGCGTTGAGTCCCCGGGGGGGAACACTGAAGCTTTCTTT.

Remarks on this clone: In the same sample, other DNA sequences code for this CDR3. The genes are TRBV25-1 and TRBJ1-2; D gene uncertain. The CDR3 is 12 amino acids. CDR1 MGHDK and CDR2 SYGVNS come from the germline V gene. The V gene lost 3 bases and the J gene lost 5 bases, with 7 bases spanning the gap. The CDR3 sequence: CASSDVGYGYTF. The CDR3 DNA sequence: TGTGCCAGCAGTGACGTAGGGTATGGCTACACCTTC.

The rearrangement uses TRBV10-3 and TRBJ1-2, with D possibly matching TRBD1 (5 bases). Per germline, CDR1 ENHRY and CDR2 SYGVKD. The V gene lost 7 bases and the J gene lost 2 bases, with 8 bases spanning the gap. CDR3 length: 12 residues. The CDR3 loop reads CAITTENYGYTF. The CDR3 DNA is TGTGCCATCACGACAGAAAACTATGGCTACACCTTC.

The chain carries TRBV5-4 and TRBJ1-2, with 11 bases aligning to TRBD1. The V segment lost 5 bases and the J segment 6 bases; nucleotides outside the gene matches: 3. Germline CDR1 SGHNT, CDR2 YYREEE (reference sequence). This CDR3 is built from 13 residues. This CDR3 is CASSSDRGHGYTF. The CDR3 DNA reads as TGTGCCAGCAGTTCGGACAGGGGGCATGGCTACACCTTC.

The chain combines TRBV28 with TRBJ2-4, with a weak D call TRBD1 (6 bases). Germline assignment: CDR1 MDHEN and CDR2 SYDVKM. The CDR3 contains 14 residues. V was clipped by 2 bases and J by 6 bases, with 11 bases between them. The CDR3 reads CASSLRQGRNIQYF. CDR3 in DNA: TGTGCCAGCAGTTTAAGGCAGGGGAGAAACATTCAGTACTTC.

This chain joins TRBV18 and TRBJ1-1; D may be TRBD1 (5 bases). The CDR3 totals 14 residues. In germline, CDR1 is KGHSH, CDR2 LQKENI. V was trimmed by 5 bases and J by 3 bases, leaving 13 bases between them. CDR3 loop: CASSSRDRDTEAFF. The CDR3 nucleotides read TGTGCCAGCTCATCCAGGGATAGGGACACTGAAGCTTTCTTT.

V gene TRBV5-1 combines with J gene TRBJ1-6, with 7 bases lining up with TRBD1. Per germline, CDR1 SGHRS and CDR2 YFSETQ. This CDR3 contains 14 residues. V lost 4 bases, J lost 6 bases, and 4 bases stayed unmatched. CDR3 nucleotide sequence: TGCGCCAGCAGCCCCGGGACAGTTAATTCACCCCTCCACTTT. Translated, it gives CASSPGTVNSPLHF. The variable domain in full, completed from reference TRBV5-1 and TRBJ1-6, reads KAGVTQTPRYLIKTRGQQVTLSCSPISGHRSVSWYQQTPGQGLQFLFEYFSETQRNKGNFPGRFSGRQFSNSRSEMNVSTLELGDSALYLCASSPGTVNSPLHFGNGTRLTVT.

The chain links TRBV6-5 to TRBJ1-1; TRBD1 matches at 8 bases. The CDR3 is made up of 14 amino acids. The V and J ends lost 7 bases and 2 bases, in that order; junction bases with no gene match: 6. Germline V gene lookup returns CDR1 MNHEY and CDR2 SVGAGI. This chain's CDR3 is CASNWDRRNTEAFF. The CDR3 DNA follows: TGTGCCAGCAACTGGGACAGGCGAAACACTGAAGCTTTCTTT.

The chain employs TRBV27 and TRBJ1-5; TRBD1 might be the D (5 bases). Germline-derived CDR1 and CDR2 are MNHEY and SMNVEV (reference sequence). This CDR3 comprises 14 residues. Trimming removed 6 bases from V and 5 bases from J, with 14 bases in between. The CDR3 protein is CASSYQGTHQPQHF. The CDR3 bases are TGTGCCAGCAGCTACCAGGGAACTCATCAGCCCCAGCATTTT.

The chain links TRBV10-3 to TRBJ1-1, with no clear D. The germline gives CDR1 ENHRY, CDR2 SYGVKD. This CDR3 region has 17 residues. With 0 bases removed from V and 5 bases from J, the gap between germline ends came to 19 bases. The DNA of the CDR3 is TGTGCCATCAGTGAGTCGGGAGGTCGGGCCCGAGGGACTGAAGCTTTCTTT. Translating it yields CAISESGGRARGTEAFF.

This clone has just a few counts. V and J are TRBV6-5 and TRBJ2-5; 11 positions match TRBD1. CDR1 is MNHEY and CDR2 is SVGAGI in the germline V gene. Germline trimming cut 2 bases from V and 5 bases from J; bases unmatched to any gene: 4. CDR3 size: 15 residues. DNA for the CDR3: TGTGCCAGCAGTTACCCTGGGACAGGGGGTGAGACCCAGTACTTC. It is translated as CASSYPGTGGETQYF.

The chain combines TRBV6-6 with TRBJ1-1; unclear D gene. There are 15 residues in the CDR3. Per the germline V gene, CDR1 is MNHNY and CDR2 is SVGAGI (reference sequence). Trimming pared 7 bases from V and 1 base from J, leaving 16 bases between. The CDR3 sequence is CASMRDPVTNTEAFF. The CDR3 region has the DNA TGTGCCAGCATGAGAGACCCAGTCACGAACACTGAAGCTTTCTTT.

This clone was observed a few times. The V call is TRBV6-1, the J call TRBJ1-2; TRBD1 is a possible D gene (5 bases). This CDR3 is 14 amino acids long. Germline V gene sequence: CDR1 MNHNS, CDR2 SASEGT. V was shortened by 1 base and J by 6 bases, with 12 bases between the two germline ends. The CDR3 loop is CASSEGGRANGYTF. The CDR3 DNA sequence: TGTGCCAGCAGTGAAGGCGGCAGGGCGAATGGCTACACCTTC.

The table lists this clone with many counts. In the same sample, other DNA sequences code for this CDR3. This chain uses TRBV10-3 with TRBJ2-3, with D unresolved. The V and J ends lost 3 bases and 0 bases respectively, with 1 base between them. The CDR3 is 12 residues long. Looked up from germline, CDR1 is ENHRY and CDR2 is SYGVKD. CDR3 in amino acids: CAISDSTDTQYF. Here the CDR3 DNA reads TGTGCCATCAGTGATAGCACAGATACGCAGTATTTT.

This clone has a handful of counts. CDR3 region: CASSPIGTELNTEAFF. CDR3 nucleotides: TGTGCCAGCAGCCCGATTGGGACAGAACTGAACACTGAAGCTTTCTTT. The chain links TRBV7-9 to TRBJ1-1, with 7 bases aligning to TRBD1. Germline V gene lookup returns CDR1 SEHNR and CDR2 FQNEAQ (reference sequence). The J segment lost 0 bases and the V segment lost 5 bases, leaving 9 bases of the junction unmatched. The CDR3 is 16 amino acids.

This clone was observed a handful of times. This CDR3 is also generated by other DNA sequences in the sample. V and J are TRBV9 and TRBJ2-2; D is possibly TRBD1 (5 bases). The V gene lost 5 bases and the J gene lost 5 bases, with 16 bases spanning the gap. This CDR3 has 15 residues. The V gene's germline CDR1 is SGDLS and CDR2 YYNGEE. The CDR3 here is CASSPTGAATGELFF. As DNA, the CDR3 is TGTGCCAGCAGTCCTACAGGAGCCGCGACCGGGGAGCTGTTTTTT.

The chain carries TRBV30 and TRBJ1-5; D gene unclear. Germline CDR1 is GTSNPN and CDR2 is SVGIG (reference sequence). There are 15 residues in the CDR3. Trimming cost V 3 bases and J 1 base, with 13 bases left between them. CDR3 sequence reads: CAWSHSTGSNQPQHF. The CDR3 bases are TGTGCCTGGAGCCACTCGACGGGGAGCAATCAGCCCCAGCATTTT.

The chain uses TRBV14 and TRBJ2-5; unclear D gene. Trimming left V 0 bases short and J 2 bases short, with 10 bases between. This CDR3 is built from 15 residues. Per germline, CDR1 SGHDN and CDR2 FVKESK. DNA for the CDR3: TGTGCCAGCAGCCAAGAGTCCTATACACAAGAGACCCAGTACTTC. It translates to CASSQESYTQETQYF.

The genes are TRBV30 and TRBJ2-7, with D possibly TRBD2 on 6 matching bases. The CDR3 extends over 14 amino acids. Trimming left V 2 bases short and J 6 bases short, with 17 bases between. Per germline, CDR1 GTSNPN and CDR2 SVGIG (reference sequence). CDR3 sequence: CAWSPVVLGGEQYF. The CDR3, as DNA: TGTGCCTGGAGTCCTGTCGTCCTGGGAGGCGAGCAGTACTTC.

There are a few counts of this clone. V gene TRBV27 combines with J gene TRBJ2-7; D gene uncertain. Deletions cut 0 bases from V and 3 bases from J, with 6 bases between. CDR1 is MNHEY, CDR2 SMNVEV, per germline (reference sequence). The CDR3 is made up of 13 amino acids. CDR3 nucleotides: TGTGCCAGCAGTTTATCGGGAAACTACGAGCAGTACTTC. It encodes CASSLSGNYEQYF.

This clone was counted a few times. The sample carries other DNA sequences with the same CDR3. The chain joins TRBV18 to TRBJ2-5; unclear D gene. Germline V gene lookup returns CDR1 KGHSH and CDR2 LQKENI. The CDR3 runs to 10 residues. The germline V and J ends were trimmed by 4 bases and 3 bases, with 0 bases remaining between them. The CDR3 sequence: CASSQETQYF. The CDR3 coding sequence is TGTGCCAGCTCACAAGAGACCCAGTACTTC.